The entry that follows covers one TCR beta chain sequence. This specimen comes from a study of blood T cell repertoires in COVID-19. In the study overall: Sites in the United States, Italy and Spain provided acute and convalescent COVID-19 samples. PBMCs, B-cell-depleted T cells, or T cells were the source of the cDNA or gDNA that made up the material.

V lost 4 bases, J lost 5 bases, and 10 bases stayed unmatched. Per germline, CDR1 SGHRS and CDR2 YFSETQ. The CDR3 sequence is 16 residues long. Assay: immunoSEQ multiplex PCR; the TCRdb copy retains only in-frame clones and omits some. The sample holds 210,000 or so clones, about 83% seen once. The J gene is TRBJ2-7, the V gene TRBV5-1; TRBD1 matches at 12 bases. This TCR derives from a woman in her twenties or thirties with COVID-19, enrolled during active disease. Sample: peripheral blood. This CDR3 reads CASSAVMGQGANEQYF. The CDR3 DNA is TGCGCCAGCAGCGCGGTCATGGGACAGGGGGCAAACGAGCAGTACTTC.